The present T cell receptor beta chain was sequenced within a study of a mutant IDH1 vaccine in newly diagnosed glioma. Study context: V12 occurred at week 35 and V13 at week 47.

Measured with immunoSEQ multiplex PCR; TCRdb has only the in-frame clones, and not every one. This table has approximately 60,000 clones, 70% to 90% appearing once. This CDR3 is 16 amino acids long. Trimming removed 2 bases from V and 3 bases from J; junction bases left unmatched: 8. As for time point: week 35, safety follow-up. Vaccine doses each comprised 300 ug of mutant IDH1 20-mer peptide, with topical imiquimod. Astrocytomas that were new, WHO grade 3 or 4, IDH1-mutant and ATRX-lost were present in the donors. Regarding this clone: Its antigen is as yet unknown.

The sequence was obtained from a man between 40 and 49 years old with glioma. The gene calls are TRBV5-7 and TRBJ2-7; TRBD2 agrees at 10 bases. TRBV5-7 is recorded as an ORF, its role being uncertain. The material was PBMCs, obtained from a glioma patient whose treatment included an IDH1 peptide vaccine. DNA of the CDR3: TGTGCCAGCAGCTTCTACGGACTAGCGGATTACTACGAGCAGTACTTC. Translating gives CASSFYGLADYYEQYF.